The subject of this entry is one T cell receptor (beta chain). Its antigen is unknown. The CDR3 has 15 amino acids. The germline V gene has CDR1 MDHEN and CDR2 SYDVKM. V was cut by 4 bases and J by 2 bases, with 14 bases left in between. This entry comes from a study of T cells in localized non-small cell lung cancer. Some clones are missing from TCRdb's copy, which holds only in-frame ones; the method was immunoSEQ multiplex PCR. The sample shows some 51,000 clones, roughly 88% of them seen only once. General study results and limits: Uninvolved adjacent lung had the highest recorded T cell clonality, with tumor below it. Investigators sequenced only a single tumor region, leaving heterogeneity possible. A median around 57 of the top 100 tumor clones appeared in adjacent lung. With higher T cell density in blood came longer overall survival.

The TCR comes from a woman aged 40 to 75 with stage I lung adenocarcinoma. The chain joins TRBV28 to TRBJ1-2; D unresolved. The source was peripheral blood, collected before any cancer treatment. The CDR3 loop reads CASSSSRDMNYGYTF. CDR3 DNA sequence: TGTGCCAGCAGTTCCTCCCGCGATATGAACTATGGCTACACCTTC.